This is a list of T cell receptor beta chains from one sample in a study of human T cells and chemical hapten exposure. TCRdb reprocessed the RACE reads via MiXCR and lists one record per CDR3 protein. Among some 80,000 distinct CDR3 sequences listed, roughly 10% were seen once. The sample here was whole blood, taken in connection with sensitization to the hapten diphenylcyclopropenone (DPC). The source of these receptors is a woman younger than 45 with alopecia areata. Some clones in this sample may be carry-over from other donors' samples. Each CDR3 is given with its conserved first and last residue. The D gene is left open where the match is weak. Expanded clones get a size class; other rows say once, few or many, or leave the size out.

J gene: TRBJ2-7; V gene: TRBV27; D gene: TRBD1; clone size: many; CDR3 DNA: TGTGCCAGCAGGCGGGACAGGGCCCACGAGCAGTACTTC; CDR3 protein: CASRRDRAHEQYF
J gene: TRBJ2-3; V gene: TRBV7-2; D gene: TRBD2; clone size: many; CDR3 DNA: TGTGCCAGCAGCTTATTTCCTAGCGGGAGTAGAGATACGCAGTATTTT; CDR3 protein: CASSLFPSGSRDTQYF
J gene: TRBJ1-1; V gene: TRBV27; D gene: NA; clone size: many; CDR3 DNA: TGTGCCAGCAGTTCCCCCATAAGAGGCACTGAAGCTTTCTTT; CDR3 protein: CASSSPIRGTEAFF
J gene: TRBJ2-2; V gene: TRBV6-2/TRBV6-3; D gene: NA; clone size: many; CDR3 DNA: TGTGCCAGCAGTGGGACCGGGTTGTCCGGGGAGCTGTTTTTT; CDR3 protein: CASSGTGLSGELFF
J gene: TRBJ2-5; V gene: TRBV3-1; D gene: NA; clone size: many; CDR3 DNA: TGTGCCAGCAGCCAAGGGCCCAGGTACCAAGAGACCCAGTACTTC; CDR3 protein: CASSQGPRYQETQYF
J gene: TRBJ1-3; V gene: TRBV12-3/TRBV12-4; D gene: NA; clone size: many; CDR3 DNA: TGTGCCAGCATCGAACAACCCTCCGGAAACACCATATATTTT; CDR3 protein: CASIEQPSGNTIYF
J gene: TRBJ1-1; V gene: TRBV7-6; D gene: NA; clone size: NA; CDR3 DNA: TGTGCCAGCAGCTTAGCGGGGGAGAACACTGAAGCTTTCTTT; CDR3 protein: CASSLAGENTEAFF
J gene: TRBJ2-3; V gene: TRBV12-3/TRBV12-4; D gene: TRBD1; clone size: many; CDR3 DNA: TGTGCCAGCAGGGGGGTTACGGGGACAGGGCCCCGCACAGATACGCAGTATTTT; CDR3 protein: CASRGVTGTGPRTDTQYF
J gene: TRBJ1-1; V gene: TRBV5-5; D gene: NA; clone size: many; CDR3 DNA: TGTGCCAGCAGCTCCAGGTGGGCGGATCACATGAACACTGAAGCTTTCTTT; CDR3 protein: CASSSRWADHMNTEAFF
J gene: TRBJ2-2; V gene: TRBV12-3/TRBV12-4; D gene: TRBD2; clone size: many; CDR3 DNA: TGTGCCAGCAGCTCAACTAGCGGTAACACCGGGGAGCTGTTTTTT; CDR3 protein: CASSSTSGNTGELFF
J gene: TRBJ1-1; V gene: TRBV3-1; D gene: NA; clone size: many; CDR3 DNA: TGTGCCAGCAGCCAAGCCCCGGAAGAAGCTTTCTTT; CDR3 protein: CASSQAPEEAFF
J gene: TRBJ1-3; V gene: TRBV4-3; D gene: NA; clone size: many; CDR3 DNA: TGCGCCAGCAGCCAAGACGCCACTAGCTCTGGAAACACCATATATTTT; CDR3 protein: CASSQDATSSGNTIYF
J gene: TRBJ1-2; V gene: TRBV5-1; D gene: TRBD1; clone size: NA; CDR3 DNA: TGCGCCAGCAGAACCGGGACAGGGTTCGACTATGGCTACACCTTC; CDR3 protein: CASRTGTGFDYGYTF
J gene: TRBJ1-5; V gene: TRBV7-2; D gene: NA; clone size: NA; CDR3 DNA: TGTGCCAGCAGCTTATGGACGGGAGATCAGCCCCAGCATTTT; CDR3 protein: CASSLWTGDQPQHF
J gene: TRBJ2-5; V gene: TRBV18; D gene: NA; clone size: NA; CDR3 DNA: TGTGCCAGCTCACCCGGGACGGATCCACGGGAGACCCAGTACTTC; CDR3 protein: CASSPGTDPRETQYF
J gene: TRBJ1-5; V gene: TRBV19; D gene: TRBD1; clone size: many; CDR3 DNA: TGTGCCAGTAGTGCTTACACCGGGACAGGGCGCGGCAATCAGCCCCAGCATTTT; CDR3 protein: CASSAYTGTGRGNQPQHF
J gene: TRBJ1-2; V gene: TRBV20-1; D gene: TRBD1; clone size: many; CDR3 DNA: TGCAGTGCTAGAAAGGCAGGGGGAGAGGGGAACTATGGCTACACCTTC; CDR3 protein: CSARKAGGEGNYGYTF
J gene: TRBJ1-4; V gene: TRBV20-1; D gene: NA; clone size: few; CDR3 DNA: TGCAGTGCTAGAGGGCCAGATGGGTTGGAAAAACTGTTTTTT; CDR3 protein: CSARGPDGLEKLFF
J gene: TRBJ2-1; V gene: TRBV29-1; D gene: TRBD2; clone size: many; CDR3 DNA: TGCAGCGTTGAAGGTGGGGGGGGTAGTCCCTCCTACAATGAGCAGTTCTTC; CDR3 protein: CSVEGGGGSPSYNEQFF
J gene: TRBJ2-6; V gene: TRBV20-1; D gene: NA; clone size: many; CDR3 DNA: TGCAGTGCCGGGCTCTCTGGGGCCAACGTCCTGACTTTC; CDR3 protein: CSAGLSGANVLTF
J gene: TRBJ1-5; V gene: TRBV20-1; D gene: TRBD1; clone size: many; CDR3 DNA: TGCAGTGCTAGATCGGGGACAGCATATCAGCCCCAGCATTTT; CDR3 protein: CSARSGTAYQPQHF
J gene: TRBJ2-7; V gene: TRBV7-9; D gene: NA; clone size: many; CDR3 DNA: TGTGCCAGCAGCTCCCCGGGTTCTTCCTACGAGCAGTACTTC; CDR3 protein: CASSSPGSSYEQYF
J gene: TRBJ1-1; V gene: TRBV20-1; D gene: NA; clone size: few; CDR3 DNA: TGCAGTGCTAGCGGACAGAACACTGAAGCTTTCTTT; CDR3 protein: CSASGQNTEAFF
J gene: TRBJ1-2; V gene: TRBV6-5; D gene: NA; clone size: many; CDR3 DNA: TGTGCCAGCTGGGCAAGGGGTGATGGCTACACCTTC; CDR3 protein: CASWARGDGYTF
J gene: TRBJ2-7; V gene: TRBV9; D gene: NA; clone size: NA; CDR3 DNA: TGTGCCAGCAGCGTAGCTGGGGGCGGCGAGCAGTACTTC; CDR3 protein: CASSVAGGGEQYF
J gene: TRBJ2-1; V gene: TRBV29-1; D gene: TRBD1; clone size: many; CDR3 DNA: TGCAGCACCGAGACAGGGACCAATGAGCAGTTCTTC; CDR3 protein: CSTETGTNEQFF
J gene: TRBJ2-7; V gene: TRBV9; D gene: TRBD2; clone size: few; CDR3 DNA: TGTGCCAGCAGCGTAGCGGGAGGGCCTTTTTACGAGCAGTACTTC; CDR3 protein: CASSVAGGPFYEQYF
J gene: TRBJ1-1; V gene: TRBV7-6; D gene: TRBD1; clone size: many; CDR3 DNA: TGTGCCAGCAGCTCAGGACAGGGGAGGTCGGACACTGAAGCTTTCTTT; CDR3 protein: CASSSGQGRSDTEAFF
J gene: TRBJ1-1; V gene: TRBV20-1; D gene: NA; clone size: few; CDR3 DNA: TGCAGTGCTAGGGTGCCAGCGGACACTGAAGCTTTCTTT; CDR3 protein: CSARVPADTEAFF
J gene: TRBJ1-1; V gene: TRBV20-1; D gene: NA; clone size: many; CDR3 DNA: TGCAGTTCCAAACCCTCAGGTAACACTGAAGCTTTCTTT; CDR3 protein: CSSKPSGNTEAFF
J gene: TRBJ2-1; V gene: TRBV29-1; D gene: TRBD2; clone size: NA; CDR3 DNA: TGCAGCGTTACCGGTAGCGGGAGGGCCTCCTACAATGAGCAGTTCTTC; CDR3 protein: CSVTGSGRASYNEQFF
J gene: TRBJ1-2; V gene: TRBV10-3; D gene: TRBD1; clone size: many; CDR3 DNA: TGTGCCATCAGTGATCGGGACAGGGGGCCAGTTTATGTTAATGGCTACACCTTC; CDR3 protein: CAISDRDRGPVYVNGYTF
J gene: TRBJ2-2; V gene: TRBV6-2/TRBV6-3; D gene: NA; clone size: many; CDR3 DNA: TGTGCCAGCAGTTACAACACCGGGGAGCTGTTTTTT; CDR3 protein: CASSYNTGELFF
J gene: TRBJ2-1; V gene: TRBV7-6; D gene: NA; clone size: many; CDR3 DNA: TGTGCCAGCAGCTCCTTGTCTCAGAGGGGGAATGAGCAGTTCTTC; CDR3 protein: CASSSLSQRGNEQFF
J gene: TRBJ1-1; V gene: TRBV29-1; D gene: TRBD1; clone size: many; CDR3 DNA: TGCAGCGTCGCCTCCGGGACAGCTAGCGGCGCTGAAGCTTTCTTT; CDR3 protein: CSVASGTASGAEAFF
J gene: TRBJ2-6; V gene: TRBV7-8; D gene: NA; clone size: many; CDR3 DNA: TGTGCCAGCAGCTTAGGGTCCAGGCATGGGGCCAACGTCCTGACTTTC; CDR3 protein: CASSLGSRHGANVLTF
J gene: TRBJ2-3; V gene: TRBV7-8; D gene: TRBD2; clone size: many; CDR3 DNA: TGTGCCAGCAGCTCCGGACTAGCGGGAGAGCGGGGCACAGATACGCAGTATTTT; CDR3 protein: CASSSGLAGERGTDTQYF
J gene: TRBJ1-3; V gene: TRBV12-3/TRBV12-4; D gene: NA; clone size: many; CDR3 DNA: TGTGCCAGCAGTTACTCTGGAAACACCATATATTTT; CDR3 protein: CASSYSGNTIYF